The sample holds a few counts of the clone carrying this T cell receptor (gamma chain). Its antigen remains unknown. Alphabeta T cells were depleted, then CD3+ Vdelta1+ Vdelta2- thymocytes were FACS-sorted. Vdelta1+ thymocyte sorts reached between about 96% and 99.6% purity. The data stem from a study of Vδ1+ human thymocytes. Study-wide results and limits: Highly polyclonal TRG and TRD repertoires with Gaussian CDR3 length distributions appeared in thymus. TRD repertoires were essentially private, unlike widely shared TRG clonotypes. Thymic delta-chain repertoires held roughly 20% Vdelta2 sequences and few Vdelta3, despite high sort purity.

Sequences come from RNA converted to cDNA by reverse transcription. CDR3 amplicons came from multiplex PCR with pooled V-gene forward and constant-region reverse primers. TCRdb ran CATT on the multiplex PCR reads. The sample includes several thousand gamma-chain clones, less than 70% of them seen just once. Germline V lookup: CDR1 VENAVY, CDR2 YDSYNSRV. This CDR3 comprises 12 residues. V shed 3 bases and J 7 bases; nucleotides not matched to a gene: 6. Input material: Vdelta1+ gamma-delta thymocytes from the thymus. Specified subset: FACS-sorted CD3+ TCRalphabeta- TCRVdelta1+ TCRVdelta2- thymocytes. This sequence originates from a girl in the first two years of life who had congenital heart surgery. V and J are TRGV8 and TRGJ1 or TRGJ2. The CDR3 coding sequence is TGTGCCACCTGGGATTGGGGATATAAGAAACTCTTT. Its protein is CATWDWGYKKLF.